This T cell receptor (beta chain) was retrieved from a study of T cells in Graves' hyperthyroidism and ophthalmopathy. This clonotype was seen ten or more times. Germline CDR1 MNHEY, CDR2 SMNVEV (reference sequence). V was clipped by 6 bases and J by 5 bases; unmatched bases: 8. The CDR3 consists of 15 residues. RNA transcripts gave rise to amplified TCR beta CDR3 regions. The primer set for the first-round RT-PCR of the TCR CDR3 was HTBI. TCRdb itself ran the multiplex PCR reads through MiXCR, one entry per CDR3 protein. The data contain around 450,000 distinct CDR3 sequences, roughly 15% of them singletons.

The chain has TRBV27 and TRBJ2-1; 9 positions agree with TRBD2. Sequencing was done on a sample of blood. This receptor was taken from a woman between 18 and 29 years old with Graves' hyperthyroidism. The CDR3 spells CASSAWREGNNEQFF. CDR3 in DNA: TGTGCCAGCAGCGCCTGGCGGGAGGGAAACAATGAGCAGTTCTTC.